Shown below are 14 T cell receptor beta chains from a single sample sequenced in a study of PD-1 blockade in classical Hodgkin lymphoma. Profiling relied on immunoSEQ multiplex PCR, and the TCRdb table lists in-frame clones only, not all of them. This sample has 55,000 to 65,000 clones, with 80% to 90% found just once. Every patient experienced relapse after autologous stem cell transplantation, and brentuximab vedotin exposure varied. Sequencing was performed on peripheral blood mononuclear cells (PBMCs), taken at baseline. These receptors were obtained from a human donor with classical Hodgkin lymphoma.

The V gene is TRBV7-6, the J gene TRBJ2-2; 10 nucleotides agree with TRBD2. Germline assignment: CDR1 SGHVS and CDR2 FNYEAQ. V gave up 3 bases and J gave up 0 bases; unmatched junction bases: 4. There are 17 residues in the CDR3. CDR3: CASSFLSGGTNTGELFF. CDR3 nucleotides: TGTGCCAGCAGCTTCCTTAGCGGGGGGACGAACACCGGGGAGCTGTTTTTT.

The V call is TRBV19, the J call TRBJ2-5, with 9 nucleotides matching TRBD1. Looked up from germline, CDR1 is LNHDA and CDR2 is SQIVND (reference sequence). This CDR3 comprises 15 residues. V lost 4 bases and J lost 1; bases outside the gene matches: 4. CDR3 bases: TGTGCCAGTAGTAAAACGACAGGGGGCCAAGAGACCCAGTACTTC. Protein product: CASSKTTGGQETQYF.

This clone was detected a few times. The chain has TRBV4-1 and TRBJ1-2; 8 nucleotides line up with TRBD1. Per the germline V gene, CDR1 is MGHRA and CDR2 is YSYEKL. The CDR3 has 14 residues. Losses at the gene ends were 1 base for V and 10 bases for J; bases not matched to a gene: 8. Here the CDR3 DNA reads TGCGCCAGCAGCCAAGTACAGGGGGTCAAGGACTACACCTTC. It encodes CASSQVQGVKDYTF.

This chain links TRBV29-1 with TRBJ2-3; D might be TRBD2 (6 bases). There are 14 residues in the CDR3. V gave up 6 bases and J gave up 2 bases, with 15 bases separating them. The V gene's germline CDR1 is SQVTM and CDR2 ANQGSEA. CDR3 in amino acids: CSVDILAFTDTQYF. The DNA for the CDR3 is TGCAGCGTAGACATACTAGCATTCACAGATACGCAGTATTTT.

This clone was detected only once. This chain joins TRBV27 and TRBJ2-1; D gene ambiguous. V was shortened by 0 bases and J by 0 bases, with 6 bases between the two germline ends. Germline CDR1 reads MNHEY; CDR2 reads SMNVEV (reference sequence). The CDR3 has 15 residues. CDR3 bases: TGTGCCAGCAGTTTATCGACCAGCTCCTACAATGAGCAGTTCTTC. Translated, it gives CASSLSTSSYNEQFF.

CDR3 residues: CASSYAGMNTEAFF. The CDR3 DNA is TGTGCCAGCAGTTATGCAGGAATGAACACTGAAGCTTTCTTT. The gene calls are TRBV6-5 and TRBJ1-1; D remains ambiguous. V was clipped by 3 bases and J by 0 bases, with 8 bases between them. This CDR3 has 14 residues. The V gene's germline CDR1 is MNHEY and CDR2 SVGAGI.

This rearrangement joins TRBV27 to TRBJ1-1; D gene unclear. Trimming left V 0 bases short and J 3 bases short, with 14 bases between. Germline V CDR1 and CDR2: MNHEY, SMNVEV (reference sequence). The CDR3 is 16 residues long. The CDR3 bases are TGTGCCAGCAGTTTATCCCTCCCCCAGACGTACACTGAAGCTTTCTTT. It yields the protein CASSLSLPQTYTEAFF.

The chain carries TRBV20-1 and TRBJ1-4; D is uncertain. The CDR3 sequence is 10 residues long. V gave up 6 bases and J gave up 10 bases, with 9 bases separating them. The germline CDR1 and CDR2 sequences are DFQATT and SNEGSKA (reference sequence). Here the CDR3 DNA reads TGCAGTGCGGGTGGGGTAAAACTGTTTTTT. As protein: CSAGGVKLFF.

The rearrangement joins TRBV2 to TRBJ1-1, with a possible D match to TRBD1 (5 bases). The CDR3 has 12 amino acids. Germline V gene sequence: CDR1 SNHLY, CDR2 FYNNEI. DNA for the CDR3: TGTGTCGAGGGGAACATGAACACTGAAGCTTTCTTT. Translating gives CVEGNMNTEAFF.

The chain combines TRBV5-1 with TRBJ1-4, with a weak D call TRBD1 (5 bases). V lost 5 bases and J lost 7, with 12 bases in between. CDR3 size: 13 residues. Germline assignment: CDR1 SGHRS and CDR2 YFSETQ. CDR3 sequence: CASRSGRGEKLFF. The CDR3 DNA reads TGCGCCAGCAGATCGGGACGAGGTGAAAAACTGTTTTTT.

CDR3 protein: CASSLTESSYEQYF. Written as DNA, the CDR3 is TGTGCCAGCAGTTTAACTGAGAGCTCCTACGAGCAGTACTTC. The chain is built from TRBV27 and TRBJ2-7; D gene uncertain. Looked up from germline, CDR1 is MNHEY and CDR2 is SMNVEV (reference sequence). This CDR3 spans 14 amino acids. V dropped 2 bases and J dropped 0 bases, with 8 bases sitting between them.

The rearrangement links TRBV7-9 to TRBJ2-5; no firm D call. The CDR3 is 13 residues long. The V gene lost 3 bases and the J gene lost 1 base, with 6 bases spanning the gap. Germline V gene sequence: CDR1 SEHNR, CDR2 FQNEAQ (reference sequence). DNA for the CDR3: TGTGCCAGCAGCTTTTGGACCCAAGAGACCCAGTACTTC. It encodes CASSFWTQETQYF.

The sample holds one count of this clone. The chain uses TRBV6-6 and TRBJ2-3; D may correspond to TRBD1 or TRBD2 (5 bases each). CDR1 and CDR2 (germline): MNHNY, SVGAGI (reference sequence). Trimming left V 7 bases short and J 4 bases short, with 12 bases between. The CDR3 extends over 13 amino acids. DNA of the CDR3: TGTGCCAGCACTAATGGGACCCCAGATACGCAGTATTTT. Translation gives CASTNGTPDTQYF.

The chain uses TRBV14 and TRBJ2-2; D gene unclear. The CDR3 totals 14 residues. V lost 1 base to trimming and J lost 3 bases, with 6 bases between them. Per the germline V gene, CDR1 is SGHDN and CDR2 is FVKESK. Written as DNA, the CDR3 is TGTGCCAGCAGCCAAGCGGTCGACACCGGGGAGCTGTTTTTT. Its protein product is CASSQAVDTGELFF.